This section outlines one TCR beta chain sequence together with its context. At least ten counts were recorded for this clonotype. No antigen is known for it. No much larger clonotype is one base removed from it; base qualities were not supplied. The sample comes from a study of T-cell reconstitution after alpha-beta-depleted transplantation in children (dated by TCRdb to the mid-2010s). Some background on the complete study: Using TCR repertoire profiling, the study followed T-cell immune reconstitution in a quantitative way in children after TCRalphabeta/CD19-depleted allogeneic hematopoietic cell transplantation. Broader findings and caveats from the paper: Over the following months the frequencies of hyperexpanded clones went down, and after one year T-cell counts and TCRbeta diversity were mostly credited to newly produced T cells. In some patients, high TCRbeta diversity at day 60 was attributed to recipient T cells and intrathymic progenitors that had survived conditioning. The apparently early alphabetaT-cell count recovery about two months after transplant was reportedly dependent on only several hundred rapidly expanded clones derived from non-depleted graft cells.

Receptor libraries were prepared by PCR. TCRdb names Illumina HiSeq 2500 as the instrument used. TCR libraries were prepared with molecular barcoding, using unique molecular identifiers to normalize TCRbeta repertoire quantification. TCRdb ran its own pipeline on the public reads, namely fastp trimming at Q25 and MiXCR clone calling, and kept in-frame beta chains. Rows with a matching CDR3 protein are joined into one entry that keeps the most common DNA and genes. The sample table records some 600,000 distinct CDR3 sequences; under 15% of these occur just once. The ten largest clones capture 2% to 2.5% of the sample. There are 15 amino acids in the CDR3, from cysteine to phenylalanine inclusive. Only the CDR3 DNA stays, 45 bases, in frame from base 1. A distance of 13 bases separates the germline ends of V and J, which lose 3 bases and 1 base respectively. From the germline V gene (reference sequence), CDR1 is DFQATT and CDR2 is SNEGSKA.

The sample's treatment or condition, from its label and the paper: allogeneic hematopoietic cell transplantation with graft depleted of TCRalphabeta T cells and CD19 B cells. The transplant recipients were children given TCRalphabeta/CD19-depleted allogeneic hematopoietic cell grafts. The receptor was isolated from a male patient aged 10 to 17 who had a stem cell transplant for acute myeloid leukemia, so the T cells may come from the graft donor. The chain couples TRBV20-1 to TRBJ2-4, with a tentative D gene TRBD2 over 6 matching bases. Sequenced here: PBMCs, mostly from graft donor cells, sampled 360 days after TCRalphabeta/CD19-depleted stem cell transplant. The nucleotides read TGCAGTGCTAGGGCGGACTACCCGGCCAAAAACATTCAGTACTTC. Translated, it gives CSARADYPAKNIQYF.